This T cell receptor beta chain was captured by sequencing in a study of response to subunit inactivated influenza vaccine. TCRdb independently ran MiXCR on the RT-PCR reads; one entry per CDR3 protein. The sample yields approximately 290,000 distinct CDR3 sequences, around 20% seen once. Germline CDR1 SGHNT, CDR2 YYREEE (reference sequence). The ends were cut back, 4 bases at V and 8 bases at J, with 13 bases in the middle. This CDR3 has 13 residues. This TCR was sampled from a man aged 50 to 69 who received an inactivated influenza vaccine. The sequencing used PBMCs from blood, collected less than 22 months after vaccination. The chain links TRBV5-4 to TRBJ2-1; D not resolved. The CDR3 nucleotides read TGTGCCAGCAGCCCTCTCTCAGTGGATGAGCAGTTCTTC. Translating it yields CASSPLSVDEQFF.